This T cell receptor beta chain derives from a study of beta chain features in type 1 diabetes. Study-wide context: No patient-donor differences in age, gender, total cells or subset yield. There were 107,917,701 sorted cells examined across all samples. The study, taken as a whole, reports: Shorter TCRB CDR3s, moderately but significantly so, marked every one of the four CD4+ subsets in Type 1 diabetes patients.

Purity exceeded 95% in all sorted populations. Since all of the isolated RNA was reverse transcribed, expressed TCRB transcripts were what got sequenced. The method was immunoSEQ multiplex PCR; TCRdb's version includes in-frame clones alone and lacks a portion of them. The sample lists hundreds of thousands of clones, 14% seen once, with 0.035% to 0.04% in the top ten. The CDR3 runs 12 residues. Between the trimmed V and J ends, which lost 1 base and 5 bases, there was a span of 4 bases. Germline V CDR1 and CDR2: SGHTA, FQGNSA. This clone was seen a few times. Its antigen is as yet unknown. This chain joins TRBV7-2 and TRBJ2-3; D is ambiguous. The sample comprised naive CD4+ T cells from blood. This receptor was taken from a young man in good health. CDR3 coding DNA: TGTGCCAGCAGCTTAGGTATAGATACGCAGTATTTT. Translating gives CASSLGIDTQYF.